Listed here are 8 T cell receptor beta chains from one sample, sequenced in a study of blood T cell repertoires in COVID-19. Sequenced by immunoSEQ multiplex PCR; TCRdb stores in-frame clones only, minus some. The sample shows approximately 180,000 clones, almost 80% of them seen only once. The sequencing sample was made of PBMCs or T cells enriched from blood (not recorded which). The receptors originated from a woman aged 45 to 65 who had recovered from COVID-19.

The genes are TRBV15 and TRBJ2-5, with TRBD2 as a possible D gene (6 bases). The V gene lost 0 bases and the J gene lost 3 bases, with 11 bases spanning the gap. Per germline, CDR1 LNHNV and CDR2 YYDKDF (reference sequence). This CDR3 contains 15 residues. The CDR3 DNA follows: TGTGCCACCAGCAGAGAAGCGGCGGGAAAAGAGACCCAGTACTTC. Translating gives CATSREAAGKETQYF.

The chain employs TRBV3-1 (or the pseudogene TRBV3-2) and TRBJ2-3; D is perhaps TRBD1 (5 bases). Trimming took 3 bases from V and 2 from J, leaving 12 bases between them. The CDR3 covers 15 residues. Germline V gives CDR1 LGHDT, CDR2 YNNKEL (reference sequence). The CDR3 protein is CASSHWGPNTDTQYF. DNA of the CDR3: TGTGCCAGCAGCCATTGGGGCCCTAACACAGATACGCAGTATTTT.

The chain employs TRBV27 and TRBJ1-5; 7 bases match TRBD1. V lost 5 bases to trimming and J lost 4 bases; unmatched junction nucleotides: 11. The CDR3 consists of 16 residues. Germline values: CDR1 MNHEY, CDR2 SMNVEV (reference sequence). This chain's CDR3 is CASSTRTGRGNQPQHF. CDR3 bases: TGTGCCAGCAGTACCCGGACAGGACGGGGGAATCAGCCCCAGCATTTT.

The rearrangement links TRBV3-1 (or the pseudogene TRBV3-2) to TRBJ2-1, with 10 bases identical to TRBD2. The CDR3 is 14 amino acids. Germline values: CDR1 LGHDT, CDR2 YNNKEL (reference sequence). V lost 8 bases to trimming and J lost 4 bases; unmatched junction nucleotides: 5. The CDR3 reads CASHGTSDYNEQFF. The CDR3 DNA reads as TGTGCCAGCCACGGGACTAGCGATTACAATGAGCAGTTCTTC.

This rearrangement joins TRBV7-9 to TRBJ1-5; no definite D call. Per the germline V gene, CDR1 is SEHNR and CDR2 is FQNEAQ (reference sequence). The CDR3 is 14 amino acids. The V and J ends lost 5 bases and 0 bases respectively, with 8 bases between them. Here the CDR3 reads CASSPAGSNQPQHF. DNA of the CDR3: TGTGCCAGCAGCCCCGCGGGTAGCAATCAGCCCCAGCATTTT.

CDR3 DNA: TGTGCCAGCAGTCCTCAAGACAGGGTATCGGGCTACACCTTC. It yields the protein CASSPQDRVSGYTF. The gene calls are TRBV28 and TRBJ1-2, with 7 nucleotides matching TRBD1. Per the germline V gene, CDR1 is MDHEN and CDR2 is SYDVKM. The CDR3 covers 14 residues. V shed 5 bases and J 8 bases; nucleotides not matched to a gene: 11.

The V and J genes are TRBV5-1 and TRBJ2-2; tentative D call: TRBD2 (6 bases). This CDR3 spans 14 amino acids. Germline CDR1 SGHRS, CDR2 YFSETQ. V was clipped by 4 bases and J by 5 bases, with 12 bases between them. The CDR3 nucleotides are TGCGCCAGCAGCGCCGGGAGTAATACCGGGGAGCTGTTTTTT. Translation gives CASSAGSNTGELFF.

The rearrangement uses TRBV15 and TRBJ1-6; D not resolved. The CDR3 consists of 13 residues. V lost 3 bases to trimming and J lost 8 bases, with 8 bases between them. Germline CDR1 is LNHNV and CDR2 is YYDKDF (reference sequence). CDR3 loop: CATSRYQDSPLHF. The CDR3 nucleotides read TGTGCCACCAGCAGGTACCAGGATTCACCCCTCCACTTT.